This TCR beta chain stems from a study of cytomegalovirus exposure and HLA in healthy donors. The overall study: About 80 million unique TCRs from HLA-typed donors were held in an early data release.

CDR1 and CDR2 (germline): ENHRY, SYGVKD. This CDR3 comprises 15 residues. V dropped 4 bases and J dropped 4 bases, with 14 bases sitting between them. Details on this clone: Antigen unknown.

Findings and limits, study-wide: When analyzed later, the rates of TCR association showed variation by HLA locus, with DRB1 the most and HLA-C the fewest. The classifier, whose performance was assessed in both the original and validation cohorts, reportedly diagnosed cytomegalovirus status with high specificity and sensitivity. HLA alleles showed associations with 16,951 TCR beta sequences in a later analysis, at a 0.05 false discovery rate.

Both 60 Vbeta primers and 13 Jbeta primers went into the PCR. The method was immunoSEQ multiplex PCR; TCRdb's version includes in-frame clones alone and lacks a portion of them. The sample carries 150,000 or so clones, 74% recorded once. The sequencing input was PBMCs. The V and J genes are TRBV10-3 and TRBJ2-1, with a possible D match to TRBD1 (5 bases). The source is a man between 18 and 29 years old in good health and CMV-seropositive. The CDR3: CAISGVLQEYNEQFF. The DNA of the CDR3 is TGTGCCATCAGTGGAGTTTTACAGGAGTACAATGAGCAGTTCTTC.